One sample yielded the 16 T cell receptor beta chains listed below, sequenced in a study of neoadjuvant anti-PD-1 for oral cavity cancer. The table came from immunoSEQ multiplex PCR; TCRdb's copy has only in-frame clones and leaves some out. The profile shows more than 8,000 clones, 50% to 70% of them singletons. As for time point: after neoadjuvant nivolumab, at surgical resection. The sample consisted of PBMCs, taken after nivolumab (anti-PD-1) treatment. The receptor source for this set is a person aged 35-80 years with oral cavity squamous cell carcinoma.

The V gene is TRBV29-1, the J gene TRBJ1-5, with 9 bases that match TRBD1. The CDR3 is 14 residues long. Germline loops: CDR1 SQVTM, CDR2 ANQGSEA. Trimming removed 6 bases from V and 7 bases from J; junction bases left unmatched: 10. The CDR3 nucleotides read TGCAGCGTAGAATTACAGGGGGCAGGGCAGCCCCAGCATTTT. It specifies CSVELQGAGQPQHF. The full variable domain, with the rest looked up from reference TRBV29-1 and TRBJ1-5, is SAVISQKPSRDICQRGTSLTIQCQVDSQVTMMFWYRQQPGQSLTLIATANQGSEATYESGFVIDKFPISRPNLTFSTLTVSNMSPEDSSIYLCSVELQGAGQPQHFGDGTRLSIL.

The chain uses TRBV11-2 and TRBJ2-6; D might be TRBD2 (6 bases). This CDR3 spans 15 amino acids. Germline V gene data show CDR1 as SGHAT and CDR2 as FQNNGV. The V end was cut by 2 bases, the J end by 3 bases, with 8 bases between. The CDR3 loop reads CASSLRGFGANVLTF. For the CDR3, the DNA is TGTGCCAGCAGCTTACGGGGGTTTGGGGCCAACGTCCTGACTTTC.

This sequence joins TRBV5-6 and TRBJ1-2; D remains ambiguous. This CDR3 region has 14 residues. Per the germline V gene, CDR1 is SGHDT and CDR2 is YYEEEE. V gave up 2 bases and J gave up 0 bases, with 8 bases separating them. CDR3 protein: CASSLAHPNYGYTF. CDR3 in DNA: TGTGCCAGCAGCTTAGCACATCCTAACTATGGCTACACCTTC.

V is TRBV7-9 and J is TRBJ2-7, with unresolved D. The CDR3 has 13 amino acids. V lost 2 bases and J lost 3, with 8 bases in between. Germline V lookup: CDR1 SEHNR, CDR2 FQNEAQ (reference sequence). This CDR3 reads CASSLSLIYEQYF. The DNA of the CDR3 is TGTGCCAGCAGCTTATCCCTTATCTACGAGCAGTACTTC.

The chain has TRBV6-5 and TRBJ2-1; 9 bases map to TRBD1. V lost 5 bases and J lost 7; bases outside the gene matches: 9. This CDR3 contains 15 residues. Germline-derived CDR1 and CDR2 are MNHEY and SVGAGI. CDR3 protein: CASSPIQTGGNEQFF. Written as DNA, the CDR3 is TGTGCCAGCAGTCCTATCCAGACAGGGGGAAATGAGCAGTTCTTC.

The chain has TRBV6-4 and TRBJ1-6; a weak D match, TRBD1 (5 bases). The CDR3 is 14 amino acids. Per the germline V gene, CDR1 is MRHNA and CDR2 is SNTAGT. V was clipped by 6 bases and J by 7 bases, with 13 bases between them. CDR3 sequence (DNA): TGTGCCAGCAGCGTCAGTCCAGGGAATTCACCCCTCCACTTT. It translates to CASSVSPGNSPLHF.

This rearrangement joins TRBV5-1 to TRBJ2-5; 7 bases fit TRBD2. CDR1 and CDR2 (germline): SGHRS, YFSETQ. The CDR3 loop spans 15 amino acids. V shed 3 bases and J 7 bases; nucleotides not matched to a gene: 12. The CDR3, as DNA: TGCGCCAGCAGCTGGGCCGATGGCGGGAGCGGGACCCAGTACTTC. Translated: CASSWADGGSGTQYF.

The rearrangement joins TRBV29-1 to TRBJ1-2; TRBD1 matches 7 bases. Germline trimming cut 4 bases from V and 5 bases from J; bases unmatched to any gene: 4. Germline V lookup: CDR1 SQVTM, CDR2 ANQGSEA. The CDR3 is 12 residues long. CDR3 in DNA: TGCAGCGTTGCGGACAGGATTTATGGCTACACCTTC. Protein: CSVADRIYGYTF.

J is TRBJ2-1 and V is TRBV15; 12 bases are shared with TRBD2. Trimming took 1 base from V and 6 from J; bases not matched to a gene: 7. Germline lookup yields CDR1 LNHNV and CDR2 YYDKDF (reference sequence). The CDR3 runs 17 residues. The CDR3 coding sequence is TGTGCCACCAGCAGAGGGCTAGCGGGGGGGCCCCCCAATGAGCAGTTCTTC. Amino acids: CATSRGLAGGPPNEQFF.

This chain uses TRBV11-2 with TRBJ1-4; 8 bases agree with TRBD1. The CDR3 covers 16 residues. Trimming cost V 5 bases and J 7 bases; bases outside gene matches: 12. Germline V gene data show CDR1 as SGHAT and CDR2 as FQNNGV. CDR3 DNA sequence: TGTGCCAGCAGCCCCTTGTCCAGGGGGCGCGTTGAAAAACTGTTTTTT. Protein: CASSPLSRGRVEKLFF.

The CDR3: CASSLVTSGGLVTDTQYF. CDR3 nucleotide sequence: TGCGCCAGCAGCTTGGTCACTAGCGGGGGTTTGGTCACAGATACGCAGTATTTT. V usage is TRBV5-1 and J usage is TRBJ2-3; 11 positions match TRBD2. Germline trimming cut 0 bases from V and 2 bases from J; bases unmatched to any gene: 8. The CDR3 has 18 residues. The V gene's germline CDR1 is SGHRS and CDR2 YFSETQ.

This clone was seen only a few times. The rearrangement links TRBV7-9 to TRBJ1-1, with D perhaps matching TRBD1 (6 bases). The germline V and J ends were trimmed by 2 bases and 1 base, with 8 bases remaining between them. In germline, CDR1 is SEHNR, CDR2 FQNEAQ (reference sequence). The CDR3 has 14 residues. The CDR3 protein is CASSLQGRNTEAFF. Written as DNA, the CDR3 is TGTGCCAGCAGCTTACAGGGGAGGAACACTGAAGCTTTCTTT.

The chain employs TRBV7-2 and TRBJ2-1; 10 nucleotides agree with TRBD2. The CDR3 extends over 17 amino acids. Germline-derived CDR1 and CDR2 are SGHTA and FQGNSA. The ends lost 3 bases at V and 0 bases at J; junction bases unmatched: 5. The DNA for the CDR3 is TGTGCCAGCAGCTTGGGACTAGCGACGAGCTCCTACAATGAGCAGTTCTTC. Residues: CASSLGLATSSYNEQFF. Complete variable domain (other parts from reference TRBV7-2 and TRBJ2-1): GAGVSQSPSNKVTEKGKDVELRCDPISGHTALYWYRQSLGQGLEFLIYFQGNSAPDKSGLPSDRFSAERTGGSVSTLTIQRTQQEDSAVYLCASSLGLATSSYNEQFFGPGTRLTVL.

The chain joins TRBV2 to TRBJ1-5; D gene ambiguous. The V end was cut by 7 bases, the J end by 4 bases, with 11 bases between. Germline CDR1 reads SNHLY; CDR2 reads FYNNEI. The CDR3 extends over 13 amino acids. The CDR3 nucleotides are TGTGCCAGCACCCCTACTAGGAATCAGCCCCAGCATTTT. This translates into CASTPTRNQPQHF.

V usage is TRBV30 and J usage is TRBJ2-3; 7 bases match TRBD1. There are 15 residues in the CDR3. The J segment lost 4 bases and the V segment lost 5 bases, leaving 12 bases of the junction unmatched. Germline CDR1 is GTSNPN and CDR2 is SVGIG (reference sequence). The CDR3 DNA sequence: TGTGCCTGGGATCAACTCAGGGGGTCGGCAGATACGCAGTATTTT. Translation gives CAWDQLRGSADTQYF.

The V and J genes are TRBV2 and TRBJ1-6, with D unclear. The germline V gene has CDR1 SNHLY and CDR2 FYNNEI. The CDR3 runs 20 residues. V lost 7 bases and J 0 bases, leaving 25 bases between the germline ends. The CDR3 DNA sequence: TGTGCCAGCATTTGGTCAGATTATAAACCCTGGAGCTCCTATAATTCACCCCTCCACTTT. Protein sequence: CASIWSDYKPWSSYNSPLHF.